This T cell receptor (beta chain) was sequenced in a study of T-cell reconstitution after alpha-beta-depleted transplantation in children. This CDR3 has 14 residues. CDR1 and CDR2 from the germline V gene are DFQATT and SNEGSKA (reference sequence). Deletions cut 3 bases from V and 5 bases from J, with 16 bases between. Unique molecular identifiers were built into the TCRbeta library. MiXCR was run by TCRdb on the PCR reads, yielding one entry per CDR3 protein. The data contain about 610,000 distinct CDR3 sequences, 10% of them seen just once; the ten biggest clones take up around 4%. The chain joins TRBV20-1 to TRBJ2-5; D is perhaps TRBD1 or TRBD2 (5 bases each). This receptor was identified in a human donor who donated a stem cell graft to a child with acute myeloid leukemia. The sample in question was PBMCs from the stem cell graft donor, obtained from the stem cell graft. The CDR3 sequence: CSASGGLGMETQYF. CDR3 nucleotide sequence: TGCAGTGCTAGTGGGGGTTTGGGAATGGAGACCCAGTACTTC.